These T cell receptor beta chains were read from a single sample in a study of technical replicates of blood from a handful of donors. Sequenced by immunoSEQ multiplex PCR; TCRdb stores in-frame clones only, minus some. The sample includes 83,000 or so clones, around nine tenths of them seen just once. The sequencing input was T cells isolated from PBMCs. These receptors were collected from a human donor in good health. CDR3s include the opening cysteine and the closing phenylalanine or tryptophan. Each record gives: V gene, J gene, CDR3 protein.

TRBV12-5	TRBJ1-1	CASGLKLVKDTEAFF
TRBV5-1	TRBJ2-1	CASSLPGTGGYSFF
TRBV4-2	TRBJ2-2	CASSQEAVAPRELFF
TRBV6-4	TRBJ2-1	CASSLYSGTSSYNEQFF
TRBV6-6	TRBJ1-1	CASRRQGVEAFF
TRBV19	TRBJ1-2	CASSSQANYGYTF
TRBV5-4	TRBJ2-1	CASSLDFHNEQFF
TRBV6-1	TRBJ2-7	CASSERDRESYEQYF
TRBV27	TRBJ1-5	CASANRQPANQPQHF
TRBV2	TRBJ1-1	CASRLSGVATEAFF
TRBV5-1	TRBJ2-7	CASSLALAGDEQYF
TRBV28	TRBJ2-7	CASSPLGQGFSYEQYF
TRBV30	TRBJ2-4	CAWSAHAAKNIQYF
TRBV19	TRBJ1-5	CASKTGGADQPQHF
TRBV6-6	TRBJ2-7	CAIADSPYEQYF
TRBV14	TRBJ1-2	CASSQAGTDYGYTF